The 10 T cell receptor beta chains reported below all come from one sample, sequenced in a study of blood T cell repertoires in COVID-19. Only in-frame clones appear in the TCRdb table, and some are missing; sequencing was by immunoSEQ multiplex PCR. The table includes 120,000 to 150,000 clones, approximately 83% detected once. The sample consisted of peripheral blood. The receptors come from a woman between 55 and 75 years old with COVID-19, enrolled during active disease.

The genes are TRBV4-3 and TRBJ1-2; 11 bases fit TRBD1. Trimming cost V 4 bases and J 2 bases; bases outside gene matches: 3. This CDR3 has 15 residues. From germline, CDR1 is LGHNA and CDR2 YSLEER. CDR3 residues: CASSPRTGGNYGYTF. In nucleotides, the CDR3 is TGCGCCAGCAGCCCCCGGACAGGGGGCAACTATGGCTACACCTTC.

V is TRBV23-1 and J is TRBJ2-3, with 8 bases matching TRBD2. TRBV23-1 carries the ORF label, with uncertain function. The junction had 16 bases not matched to a gene; V was cut back by 0 bases and J by 2 bases. This CDR3 has 20 residues. For the CDR3, the DNA is TGCGCCAGCAGTCAATCGCGGCGAGCGGGGGCCTACGGGAACACAGATACGCAGTATTTT. It is translated as CASSQSRRAGAYGNTDTQYF.

The chain is built from TRBV5-1 and TRBJ1-3; D ambiguous. V lost 4 bases and J lost 1, with 3 bases in between. Germline CDR1 SGHRS, CDR2 YFSETQ. This CDR3 is 12 amino acids long. CDR3 sequence reads: CASSPSGNTIYF. Here the CDR3 DNA reads TGCGCCAGCAGCCCTTCTGGAAACACCATATATTTT.

The chain recombines TRBV3-1 (or the pseudogene TRBV3-2) with TRBJ2-5, with 12 bases fitting TRBD2. This CDR3 contains 15 residues. J gave up 5 bases and V 7 bases, and 8 bases lay outside the gene matches. Germline CDR1 is LGHDT and CDR2 is YNNKEL (reference sequence). As DNA, the CDR3 is TGTGCCAGCACCCGGACTAGCGGGGACGGGGAGACCCAGTACTTC. Amino acids: CASTRTSGDGETQYF.

In nucleotides, the CDR3 is TGTGCCTGGCTCAACAGGGAGTTGAACGAGCAGTACTTC. Its protein product is CAWLNRELNEQYF. The chain uses TRBV30 and TRBJ2-7; possibly TRBD1 for D (6 bases). This CDR3 comprises 13 residues. V was cut by 5 bases and J by 5 bases, with 16 bases left in between. Germline assignment: CDR1 GTSNPN and CDR2 SVGIG (reference sequence).

The V gene is TRBV7-9, the J gene TRBJ2-3; the D gene is possibly TRBD2 (6 bases). Germline V gives CDR1 SEHNR, CDR2 FQNEAQ (reference sequence). The CDR3 has 17 residues. Trimming pared 2 bases from V and 0 bases from J, leaving 15 bases between. The CDR3 DNA sequence: TGTGCCAGCAGCTTAAGGAGGGGCGGTGGAAGCACAGATACGCAGTATTTT. It specifies CASSLRRGGGSTDTQYF.

In its sample, this clone was seen a few times. The CDR3 nucleotides read TGTGCCAGCAGCCAAGGCGGGGCATACACCGGGGAGCTGTTTTTT. Residues: CASSQGGAYTGELFF. The chain uses TRBV3-1 (or the pseudogene TRBV3-2) and TRBJ2-2, with a weak D call TRBD2 (6 bases). CDR1 LGHDT and CDR2 YNNKEL come from the germline V gene (reference sequence). The CDR3 length is 15 residues. The ends were cut back, 1 base at V and 3 bases at J, with 9 bases in the middle.

The chain is built from TRBV6-5 and TRBJ1-6, with 9 bases matching TRBD1. Germline CDR1 MNHEY, CDR2 SVGAGI. With V trimmed by 6 bases and J by 12 bases, 6 bases remained unmatched. The CDR3 is made up of 13 amino acids. The DNA of the CDR3 is TGTGCCAGCAGAGCTGACAGGGGGTTACCCCTCCACTTT. This sequence encodes CASRADRGLPLHF.

The chain uses TRBV9 and TRBJ2-1; 7 nucleotides align to TRBD2. The V gene end was trimmed by 2 bases and the J gene end by 9 bases; junction bases not matched to a gene: 8. The CDR3 is 14 amino acids. Germline V gene data show CDR1 as SGDLS and CDR2 as YYNGEE. The CDR3: CASSVPRLASEQFF. The CDR3 bases are TGTGCCAGCAGCGTCCCTAGACTAGCCAGTGAGCAGTTCTTC.

This chain uses TRBV25-1 with TRBJ1-1; 8 bases match TRBD1. Germline values: CDR1 MGHDK, CDR2 SYGVNS. The CDR3 is made up of 13 amino acids. Trimming removed 6 bases from V and 6 bases from J; junction bases left unmatched: 6. The CDR3 region is CASRGQADSEAFF. For the CDR3, the DNA is TGTGCCAGCAGGGGACAGGCGGACTCTGAAGCTTTCTTT.